The 10 T cell receptor beta chains below all came from one sample that was sequenced in a study of Ad26.COV2.S vaccination and SARS-CoV-2 variants. The treatment is: roughly 20 received Ad26.COV2.S at low or high dose, single or two shots; about 5 received placebo; per-sample allocation not given. The study sampled participants on day 63 after the first vaccine or placebo injection. This table comes from immunoSEQ multiplex PCR, and its TCRdb copy is limited to in-frame clones, with some not included. The sample has around 320,000 clones; just over 85% are singletons. The starting material was peripheral blood, obtained in a trial of Ad26.COV2.S vaccine versus placebo. All receptors come from a person aged 18 to 59 who received the Ad26.COV2.S COVID-19 vaccine or a placebo.

V is TRBV6-5 and J is TRBJ2-1; 12 positions match TRBD2. The V gene end was trimmed by 6 bases and the J gene end by 7 bases; junction bases not matched to a gene: 7. The CDR3 covers 15 residues. Per the germline V gene, CDR1 is MNHEY and CDR2 is SVGAGI. This CDR3 reads CASRPGLAGRNEQFF. The CDR3 DNA is TGTGCCAGCAGACCCGGACTAGCGGGGAGGAATGAGCAGTTCTTC.

To note about this clone: The same CDR3 can be traced to other DNA sequences in this sample. This chain joins TRBV7-9 and TRBJ1-6; no definite D call. CDR3 size: 13 residues. CDR1 and CDR2 (germline): SEHNR, FQNEAQ (reference sequence). V lost 5 bases, J lost 8 bases, and 10 bases lay in between. The CDR3 protein is CASSPSRDSPLHF. Here the CDR3 DNA reads TGTGCCAGCAGCCCCTCAAGGGATTCACCCCTCCACTTT.

The chain combines TRBV3-1 (or the pseudogene TRBV3-2) with TRBJ2-5; no reliable D call. V gave up 4 bases and J gave up 0 bases, with 3 bases separating them. The CDR3 totals 12 residues. Germline CDR1 reads LGHDT; CDR2 reads YNNKEL (reference sequence). The CDR3 DNA is TGTGCCAGCAGCCGGAACCAAGAGACCCAGTACTTC. Its translation: CASSRNQETQYF.

The chain has TRBV18 and TRBJ1-5, with D uncertain. The CDR3 totals 15 residues. From germline, CDR1 is KGHSH and CDR2 LQKENI. Trimming took off 3 bases at V and 1 base at J, with 10 bases between the two ends. The CDR3 nucleotides read TGTGCCAGCTCACCCGGGAGGGAGAGCAATCAGCCCCAGCATTTT. This sequence encodes CASSPGRESNQPQHF.

The chain links TRBV18 to TRBJ2-3; TRBD2 is a possible D gene (5 bases). The V end was cut by 0 bases, the J end by 1 base, with 11 bases between. This CDR3 has 16 amino acids. Per the germline V gene, CDR1 is KGHSH and CDR2 is LQKENI. The CDR3 DNA reads as TGTGCCAGCTCACCACCGTCTAGCTGGGGCACAGATACGCAGTATTTT. It yields the protein CASSPPSSWGTDTQYF.

Comments on this clone: In the same sample, other DNA sequences code for this CDR3. The chain links TRBV11-3 to TRBJ2-1, with D unresolved. V was shortened by 5 bases and J by 5 bases, with 4 bases between the two germline ends. The CDR3 is 11 amino acids. The germline V gene encodes CDR1 SGHNT and CDR2 YENEEA. CDR3 residues: CASSADNEQFF. The CDR3, as DNA: TGTGCCAGCAGCGCGGACAATGAGCAGTTCTTC.

For the CDR3, the DNA is TGTGCCAGCAGTGACTCCCTTTTTGCGGGGCGCACAGATACGCAGTATTTT. It specifies CASSDSLFAGRTDTQYF. The J gene is TRBJ2-3, the V gene TRBV2, with a tentative D call TRBD2 (6 bases). CDR1 SNHLY and CDR2 FYNNEI come from the germline V gene. The V end was cut by 3 bases, the J end by 1 base, with 17 bases between. This CDR3 has 17 amino acids.

This clone was seen more than once but under ten times. The genes are TRBV14 and TRBJ2-7; D not certain. The CDR3 consists of 12 residues. V lost 4 bases to trimming and J lost 3 bases, with 7 bases between them. Germline values: CDR1 SGHDN, CDR2 FVKESK. CDR3 nucleotides: TGTGCCAGCAGCCCGCATAACTACGAGCAGTACTTC. Protein sequence: CASSPHNYEQYF.

The chain has TRBV7-3 and TRBJ2-7, with 7 bases that match TRBD1. Germline CDR1 and CDR2: SGHTA and FQGTGA. This CDR3 region has 14 residues. V trimming: 6 bases; J trimming: 1 base; junction bases outside the gene matches: 6. DNA for the CDR3: TGTGCCAGCAGTATCACGGGACAGTCCTACGAGCAGTACTTC. Translating it yields CASSITGQSYEQYF.

The V call is TRBV5-4, the J call TRBJ1-1; no reliable D call. Germline CDR1 SGHNT, CDR2 YYREEE (reference sequence). V lost 0 bases and J lost 5, with 5 bases in between. The CDR3 is made up of 12 amino acids. The CDR3 nucleotides read TGTGCCAGCAGCTTGGTCGGGACTGAAGCTTTCTTT. Protein: CASSLVGTEAFF.